The 31 T cell receptor beta chains below were found in one sample sequenced in a study of blood T cell repertoires in COVID-19. The repertoire was sequenced with immunoSEQ multiplex PCR; TCRdb's copy has only in-frame clones and lacks some. The table lists under 450,000 clones, over 75% of them singletons. Sequences were obtained from PBMCs or T cells enriched from blood (not recorded which). The receptors here all came from a man in his thirties or forties who had recovered from COVID-19.

The CDR3 loop is CASSQDSDSASSYEQYF. The CDR3 bases are TGCGCCAGCAGCCAAGATAGCGATAGCGCGAGCTCCTACGAGCAGTACTTC. The rearrangement uses TRBV4-3 and TRBJ2-7, with D maybe TRBD2 (5 bases). Germline CDR1 is LGHNA and CDR2 is YSLEER. This CDR3 is built from 17 residues. V was trimmed by 0 bases and J by 0 bases, leaving 15 bases between them.

The rearrangement joins TRBV18 to TRBJ2-3, with 11 bases that match TRBD2. The CDR3 loop spans 16 amino acids. After removal of 3 bases from V and 4 bases from J, the junction contained 6 bases not matched to a gene. From germline, CDR1 is KGHSH and CDR2 LQKENI. The CDR3 region is CASSPPGLAAPDTQYF. The DNA for the CDR3 is TGTGCCAGCTCACCCCCGGGACTAGCGGCCCCAGATACGCAGTATTTT.

The chain has TRBV25-1 and TRBJ2-7; 8 nucleotides agree with TRBD2. Germline-derived CDR1 and CDR2 are MGHDK and SYGVNS. CDR3 length: 15 amino acids. The V gene end was trimmed by 4 bases and the J gene end by 1 base; junction bases not matched to a gene: 6. The CDR3 nucleotides read TGTGCCAGCAGTGTTGAGGCTAGCGGGTCCTACGAGCAGTACTTC. This gives the protein CASSVEASGSYEQYF.

This chain connects TRBV6-2 or TRBV6-3 to TRBJ2-7; possible D gene TRBD1, 5 bases. Germline CDR1 and CDR2: MNHEY and SVGEGT. CDR3 length: 14 residues. Between the trimmed V and J ends, which lost 5 bases and 1 base, there was a span of 12 bases. CDR3 in DNA: TGTGCCAGCAGTCTCAGGGCTGGATCCTACGAGCAGTACTTC. Translating it yields CASSLRAGSYEQYF.

The rearrangement joins TRBV6-5 to TRBJ2-3; perhaps TRBD2 as D (7 bases). Germline values: CDR1 MNHEY, CDR2 SVGAGI. CDR3 length: 15 residues. The V gene lost 5 bases and the J gene lost 2 bases, with 14 bases spanning the gap. CDR3 amino acids: CASSTLAGATDTQYF. The CDR3 region has the DNA TGTGCCAGCAGTACCCTTGCGGGGGCCACAGATACGCAGTATTTT.

This clone appeared a single time. The rearrangement links TRBV7-2 to TRBJ1-4; 10 nucleotides align to TRBD1. V shed 4 bases and J 8 bases; nucleotides not matched to a gene: 4. CDR1 is SGHTA, CDR2 FQGNSA, per germline. This CDR3 has 14 residues. CDR3 amino acids: CASSSTGGWEKLFF. The CDR3 DNA reads as TGTGCCAGCAGCTCGACAGGGGGCTGGGAAAAACTGTTTTTT.

This clone was observed once. This chain joins TRBV29-1 and TRBJ1-5, with 7 nucleotides matching TRBD1. After removal of 4 bases from V and 4 bases from J, the junction contained 7 bases not matched to a gene. The CDR3 consists of 14 residues. From germline, CDR1 is SQVTM and CDR2 ANQGSEA. The CDR3 DNA reads as TGCAGCGTTGGTCCCGGGACAGATAATCAGCCCCAGCATTTT. Protein sequence: CSVGPGTDNQPQHF.

V is TRBV7-2 and J is TRBJ2-7; D may be TRBD2 (5 bases). Germline V gives CDR1 SGHTA, CDR2 FQGNSA. V shed 4 bases and J shed 0 bases, with 10 bases lying between them. The CDR3 has 14 residues. CDR3 in DNA: TGTGCCAGCAGCTCCTATGGGAGCTCCTACGAGCAGTACTTC. Its protein product is CASSSYGSSYEQYF.

The rearrangement joins TRBV5-1 to TRBJ1-4; no definite D call. The V end was cut by 0 bases, the J end by 7 bases, with 10 bases between. CDR3 length: 14 residues. CDR1 and CDR2 from the germline V gene are SGHRS and YFSETQ. CDR3 DNA sequence: TGCGCCAGCAGCTTGGGGCAAGAGGGTGAAAAACTGTTTTTT. Residues: CASSLGQEGEKLFF.

The genes are TRBV19 and TRBJ2-7; 7 positions agree with TRBD1. Per germline, CDR1 LNHDA and CDR2 SQIVND (reference sequence). V dropped 5 bases and J dropped 2; count of bases not matched to a gene: 12. The CDR3 is 16 residues long. Written as DNA, the CDR3 is TGTGCCAGTAGTGGCCGCCGGGACAGCTCGACCTACGAGCAGTACTTC. Protein: CASSGRRDSSTYEQYF.

V usage is TRBV19 and J usage is TRBJ1-1, with 7 positions matching TRBD1. CDR1 and CDR2 (germline): LNHDA, SQIVND (reference sequence). The CDR3 is 15 amino acids. The trim removed 5 bases at V and 4 bases at J, leaving 10 bases unmatched. CDR3 coding DNA: TGTGCCAGTAGTCCCCGTCGGACAGGCACCACTGAAGCTTTCTTT. This sequence encodes CASSPRRTGTTEAFF.

This clone occurred a few times. CDR3 DNA: TGTGCCAGCAGTTTGGGGGGGGCTCCGAACACTGAAGCTTTCTTT. This gives the protein CASSLGGAPNTEAFF. V is TRBV28 and J is TRBJ1-1, with D possibly TRBD1 on 6 matching bases. V gave up 3 bases and J gave up 1 base, with 12 bases separating them. This CDR3 is built from 15 residues. CDR1 and CDR2 (germline): MDHEN, SYDVKM.

V and J are TRBV30 and TRBJ2-2, with 10 bases fitting TRBD2. The germline V gene encodes CDR1 GTSNPN and CDR2 SVGIG (reference sequence). CDR3 length equals 15 residues. V gave up 3 bases and J gave up 4 bases; unmatched junction bases: 5. For the CDR3, the DNA is TGTGCCTGGAGCCTAGCGGGGGCGCTCACCGGGGAGCTGTTTTTT. Amino acid sequence: CAWSLAGALTGELFF. Full variable domain (outside the CDR3, taken from reference TRBV30 and TRBJ2-2): SQTIHQWPATLVQPVGSPLSLECTVEGTSNPNLYWYRQAAGRGLQLLFYSVGIGQISSEVPQNLSASRPQDRQFILSSKKLLLSDSGFYLCAWSLAGALTGELFFGEGSRLTVL.

In DNA, the CDR3 is TGTGCCAGCAGCTCTAGTACCGGGACAGGGATTAATGAGCAGTTCTTC. Translating it yields CASSSSTGTGINEQFF. The chain joins TRBV7-2 to TRBJ2-1, with TRBD1 matching over 9 bases. The V gene's germline CDR1 is SGHTA and CDR2 FQGNSA. This CDR3 has 16 residues. Trimming cost V 4 bases and J 7 bases; bases outside gene matches: 11.

On this clone itself: Other DNA sequences within the sample encode an identical CDR3. The chain carries TRBV7-9 and TRBJ1-1; the D is unclear. Germline CDR1 SEHNR, CDR2 FQNEAQ (reference sequence). The ends were cut back, 0 bases at V and 5 bases at J, with 10 bases in the middle. The CDR3 runs 14 residues. The CDR3 loop reads CASSLAGRVTEAFF. The CDR3 DNA follows: TGTGCCAGCAGCTTAGCCGGGAGGGTAACTGAAGCTTTCTTT.

The V gene is TRBV11-3, the J gene TRBJ2-7; D ambiguous. This CDR3 has 13 amino acids. CDR1 is SGHNT and CDR2 is YENEEA in the germline V gene. Trimming took 4 bases from V and 3 from J, leaving 10 bases between them. The CDR3 sequence is CASSSRSNYEQYF. The CDR3 nucleotides are TGTGCCAGCAGCTCACGGTCCAACTACGAGCAGTACTTC.

The chain carries TRBV6-5 and TRBJ1-2; 9 positions match TRBD1. The CDR3 loop spans 13 amino acids. CDR1 is MNHEY and CDR2 is SVGAGI in the germline V gene. V lost 4 bases, J lost 8 bases, and 5 bases stayed unmatched. In nucleotides, the CDR3 is TGTGCCAGCAGTTTCGACAGGGGGGACGGCTACACCTTC. The encoded protein is CASSFDRGDGYTF.

This sequence joins TRBV6-5 and TRBJ1-2, with unresolved D. Trimming stripped 4 bases from V and 8 bases from J, with 20 bases between. CDR1 MNHEY and CDR2 SVGAGI come from the germline V gene. The CDR3 is made up of 15 amino acids. The CDR3 DNA sequence: TGTGCCAGCAGTTTCCTTTTCCGTGAACTGGAGGGCTACACCTTC. Its translation: CASSFLFRELEGYTF.

V is TRBV29-1 and J is TRBJ2-1; 8 bases fit TRBD1. This CDR3 spans 14 amino acids. J gave up 4 bases and V 3 bases, and 5 bases lay outside the gene matches. CDR1 is SQVTM, CDR2 ANQGSEA, per germline. Here the CDR3 DNA reads TGCAGCGTTGACACCAGGGGGCTTTACAATGAGCAGTTCTTC. Translated: CSVDTRGLYNEQFF.

The table lists this clone with a few counts. This chain links TRBV30 with TRBJ1-2; unclear D gene. V gave up 0 bases and J gave up 8 bases, with 7 bases separating them. The CDR3 runs 11 residues. Germline values: CDR1 GTSNPN, CDR2 SVGIG (reference sequence). CDR3 in amino acids: CAWSVVGGYTF. CDR3 nucleotides: TGTGCCTGGAGTGTCGTCGGGGGCTACACCTTC.

This sequence joins TRBV19 and TRBJ1-6, with D unresolved. The V end lost 0 bases, the J end lost 7 bases, and 10 bases lay between the germline ends. The germline V gene encodes CDR1 LNHDA and CDR2 SQIVND (reference sequence). CDR3 size: 15 residues. CDR3 in amino acids: CASSIDRISNSPLHF. The CDR3 nucleotides are TGTGCCAGTAGTATAGATAGGATTAGCAATTCACCCCTCCACTTT.

This clone was recorded at least ten times. V and J are TRBV5-4 and TRBJ2-2; 8 bases fit TRBD2. After removal of 2 bases from V and 4 bases from J, the junction contained 7 bases not matched to a gene. Germline loops: CDR1 SGHNT, CDR2 YYREEE (reference sequence). The length of the CDR3 is 16 residues. CDR3 coding DNA: TGTGCCAGCAGCTTTGATGCGGGGGGCTCCACCGGGGAGCTGTTTTTT. Amino acid sequence: CASSFDAGGSTGELFF.

This clone was seen just once. The V gene is TRBV6-2 or TRBV6-3, the J gene TRBJ1-5, with D possibly matching TRBD1 (5 bases). The V gene lost 0 bases and the J gene lost 6 bases, with 18 bases spanning the gap. CDR1 and CDR2 (germline): MNHEY, SVGEGT. The CDR3 spans 17 residues. CDR3 loop: CASSYSGQVGTLQPQHF. CDR3 bases: TGTGCCAGCAGTTACTCGGGGCAGGTGGGAACTCTTCAGCCCCAGCATTTT.

V and J are TRBV5-6 and TRBJ1-2; D might be TRBD1 (5 bases). This CDR3 has 14 residues. Per the germline V gene, CDR1 is SGHDT and CDR2 is YYEEEE. The V end was cut by 2 bases, the J end by 2 bases, with 10 bases between. In DNA form, the CDR3 reads TGTGCCAGCAGCTTTCGACAGACCAACTATGGCTACACCTTC. Translated: CASSFRQTNYGYTF.

The rearrangement uses TRBV7-6 and TRBJ1-1, with 7 bases that match TRBD1. The J segment lost 11 bases and the V segment lost 4 bases, leaving 4 bases of the junction unmatched. From germline, CDR1 is SGHVS and CDR2 FNYEAQ. The CDR3 consists of 11 residues. The CDR3 reads CASSSGQEAFF. CDR3 nucleotides: TGTGCCAGCAGCTCAGGACAGGAGGCTTTCTTT.

The chain uses TRBV27 and TRBJ1-5, with TRBD1 identical over 10 bases. The CDR3 sequence is 15 residues long. Trimming at V came to 5 bases and at J to 6 bases, leaving 7 bases not matched to a gene. Germline V gene sequence: CDR1 MNHEY, CDR2 SMNVEV (reference sequence). The CDR3 coding sequence is TGTGCCAGCAGTCCCTGGACAGGGGGGACTCAGCCCCAGCATTTT. Amino acid sequence: CASSPWTGGTQPQHF.

The chain is built from TRBV11-3 and TRBJ2-2; 11 nucleotides agree with TRBD2. The CDR3 extends over 17 amino acids. J gave up 5 bases and V 4 bases, and 9 bases lay outside the gene matches. The V gene's germline CDR1 is SGHNT and CDR2 YENEEA. The CDR3: CASSSRGIAGGTGELFF. CDR3 DNA: TGTGCCAGCAGCTCCCGAGGGATAGCGGGGGGGACCGGGGAGCTGTTTTTT.

The gene calls are TRBV3-1 (or the pseudogene TRBV3-2) and TRBJ1-1; 8 bases align to TRBD1. Germline assignment: CDR1 LGHDT and CDR2 YNNKEL (reference sequence). The junction had 6 bases not matched to a gene; V was cut back by 3 bases and J by 3 bases. The CDR3 contains 15 residues. The CDR3 DNA sequence: TGTGCCAGCAGCCAGACAGGGGTCCGGTACACTGAAGCTTTCTTT. Protein sequence: CASSQTGVRYTEAFF.

This clone appeared a single time. This rearrangement joins TRBV6-5 to TRBJ2-3; TRBD1 matches 7 bases. The trim removed 3 bases at V and 2 bases at J, leaving 2 bases unmatched. CDR1 MNHEY and CDR2 SVGAGI come from the germline V gene. CDR3 size: 14 residues. The DNA for the CDR3 is TGTGCCAGCAGTTATGGGACAGACACAGATACGCAGTATTTT. This encodes CASSYGTDTDTQYF.

The chain combines TRBV6-5 with TRBJ1-1; unclear D gene. V lost 3 bases, J lost 7 bases, and 6 bases lay in between. Per the germline V gene, CDR1 is MNHEY and CDR2 is SVGAGI. This CDR3 spans 11 amino acids. The CDR3 protein is CASSYKLEAFF. CDR3 nucleotides: TGTGCCAGCAGTTATAAGCTTGAAGCTTTCTTT.

The chain uses TRBV1 and TRBJ2-5; TRBD2, the table's D call, lacks a check against the DNA. TRBV1 is flagged as a pseudogene. The CDR3 loop spans 18 amino acids. CDR3: CTSSVNLGPQRYQETQYF. The CDR3 DNA is TGCACCAGCAGCGTCAATCTCGGTCCTCAGCGGTATCAAGAGACCCAGTACTTC.